Below, 21 T cell receptor beta chains from the same sample are listed, as sequenced in a study of T cell responses to AZD1222 COVID-19 vaccine. The data were produced by immunoSEQ multiplex PCR, yet TCRdb's version contains in-frame clones alone and is incomplete. Of 140,000 to 150,000 clones in the sample, roughly nine tenths are singletons; the top ten hold 3.5% to 4.5%. This specimen consisted of peripheral blood, obtained 28 days after the second AZD1222 dose. The receptors come from an adult who received the AZD1222 COVID-19 vaccine.

The chain carries TRBV7-8 and TRBJ2-7; D is perhaps TRBD1 (6 bases). V dropped 9 bases and J dropped 2 bases, with 26 bases sitting between them. The germline gives CDR1 SGHVS, CDR2 FQNEAQ. The CDR3 runs 17 residues. CDR3: CARKVGTQQSPPYEQYF. The CDR3 coding sequence is TGTGCCAGGAAAGTTGGGACACAACAATCGCCCCCCTACGAGCAGTACTTC.

The rearrangement joins TRBV4-3 to TRBJ2-7; 7 nucleotides line up with TRBD2. Looked up from germline, CDR1 is LGHNA and CDR2 is YSLEER. The CDR3 contains 19 residues. The trim removed 3 bases at V and 2 bases at J, leaving 19 bases unmatched. As DNA, the CDR3 is TGCGCCAGCAGCCAGGGCTTCCCGACTAGAGGGGAGGGCCCCTACGAGCAGTACTTC. Translation gives CASSQGFPTRGEGPYEQYF.

The genes are TRBV6-2 or TRBV6-3 and TRBJ1-6; no reliable D call. This CDR3 contains 15 residues. Trimming shortened V by 3 bases and J by 10 bases, and 16 bases separated the two germline ends. Germline-derived CDR1 and CDR2 are MNHEY and SVGEGT. CDR3 protein: CASSYLLGRGSPLHF. As DNA, the CDR3 is TGTGCCAGCAGTTATCTTCTCGGTAGAGGGTCACCCCTCCACTTT.

CDR3 protein: CASSHLQGEGEKLFF. Here the CDR3 DNA reads TGCGCCAGCAGCCACCTCCAAGGGGAAGGGGAAAAACTGTTTTTT. The V and J genes are TRBV4-1 and TRBJ1-4; possibly TRBD1 for D (5 bases). V lost 3 bases and J 8 bases, leaving 16 bases between the germline ends. The germline V gene encodes CDR1 MGHRA and CDR2 YSYEKL. There are 15 residues in the CDR3.

The V gene is TRBV2, the J gene TRBJ1-2, with D possibly being TRBD1 (5 bases). The CDR3 has 14 residues. The V end lost 5 bases, the J end lost 7 bases, and 17 bases lay between the germline ends. Germline CDR1 and CDR2: SNHLY and FYNNEI. CDR3 protein: CASSSRGAVGGYTF. As DNA, the CDR3 is TGTGCCAGCAGTTCCCGAGGGGCGGTCGGTGGCTACACCTTC.

CDR3 sequence (DNA): TGTGCCACCCTCCAGGGGAGGAGGGGAACTGAAGCTTTCTTT. Residues: CATLQGRRGTEAFF. The rearrangement links TRBV28 to TRBJ1-1, with D perhaps matching TRBD1 (6 bases). Germline CDR1 is MDHEN and CDR2 is SYDVKM. Deletions cut 10 bases from V and 5 bases from J, with 20 bases between. The CDR3 loop spans 14 amino acids.

V and J are TRBV7-2 and TRBJ2-3; D gene ambiguous. With 4 bases removed from V and 7 bases from J, the gap between germline ends came to 9 bases. The CDR3 is made up of 12 amino acids. Germline V CDR1 and CDR2: SGHTA, FQGNSA. This CDR3 is CASSSERNTQYF. CDR3 in DNA: TGTGCCAGCAGCTCAGAGCGAAATACGCAGTATTTT.

The chain carries TRBV2 and TRBJ2-2; perhaps TRBD2 as D (5 bases). The germline V gene has CDR1 SNHLY and CDR2 FYNNEI. The CDR3 has 12 amino acids. CDR3 amino acids: CADFSPTGELFF. In nucleotides, the CDR3 is TGTGCGGACTTTTCCCCAACCGGGGAGCTGTTTTTT.

CDR3 sequence: CASSWSGTGPYEQYF. The CDR3 DNA reads TGTGCCAGCAGTTGGAGCGGGACAGGGCCCTACGAGCAGTACTTC. The rearrangement uses TRBV27 and TRBJ2-7, with TRBD1 identical over 9 bases. From germline, CDR1 is MNHEY and CDR2 SMNVEV (reference sequence). V shed 4 bases and J 2 bases; nucleotides not matched to a gene: 6. CDR3 length equals 15 residues.

The V and J genes are TRBV15 and TRBJ1-3; D possibly corresponds to TRBD1 (5 bases). The CDR3 is 15 residues long. V lost 0 bases to trimming and J lost 3 bases, with 9 bases between them. CDR1 and CDR2 from the germline V gene are LNHNV and YYDKDF (reference sequence). CDR3 DNA: TGTGCCACCAGCAGAGATCTAGGGGTTGGAAACACCATATATTTT. The encoded protein is CATSRDLGVGNTIYF.

The chain recombines TRBV21-1 with TRBJ2-1; the table's D call TRBD2 went unverified against the DNA. TRBV21-1 is marked as a pseudogene. The CDR3 is 17 amino acids. For the CDR3, the DNA is TGTGCCAGCAGCAAAGTTGGGTCGGCGGGGGGCTACAATGAGCAGTTCTTC. Translating it yields CASSKVGSAGGYNEQFF.

The genes are TRBV28 and TRBJ1-5; D is ambiguous. CDR1 is MDHEN, CDR2 SYDVKM, per germline. The V end lost 2 bases, the J end lost 1 base, and 9 bases lay between the germline ends. CDR3 length equals 15 residues. CDR3 sequence: CASSLTRKSNQPQHF. In nucleotides, the CDR3 is TGTGCCAGCAGTTTAACCAGAAAGAGCAATCAGCCCCAGCATTTT. The whole variable domain, filled in from reference TRBV28 and TRBJ1-5, reads DVKVTQSSRYLVKRTGEKVFLECVQDMDHENMFWYRQDPGLGLRLIYFSYDVKMKEKGDIPEGYSVSREKKERFSLILESASTNQTSMYLCASSLTRKSNQPQHFGDGTRLSIL.

The gene calls are TRBV7-2 and TRBJ1-5; a possible D gene is TRBD1 (5 bases). This CDR3 has 15 amino acids. Trimming took 4 bases from V and 0 from J, leaving 10 bases between them. CDR1 is SGHTA, CDR2 FQGNSA, per germline. The CDR3 spells CASSSGGGSNQPQHF. In DNA, the CDR3 is TGTGCCAGCAGCTCGGGGGGGGGTAGCAATCAGCCCCAGCATTTT.

This clone was seen a handful of times. The chain has TRBV28 and TRBJ1-5, with no clear D. V dropped 5 bases and J dropped 7 bases, with 9 bases sitting between them. Germline CDR1 is MDHEN and CDR2 is SYDVKM. This CDR3 has 12 residues. The CDR3 nucleotides are TGTGCCAGCAGTCATACCCTACAGCCCCAGCATTTT. It translates to CASSHTLQPQHF.

V and J are TRBV19 and TRBJ1-5; D possibly corresponds to TRBD1 (5 bases). Trimming took off 8 bases at V and 3 bases at J, with 11 bases between the two ends. The CDR3 extends over 13 amino acids. Germline values: CDR1 LNHDA, CDR2 SQIVND (reference sequence). The CDR3 nucleotides read TGTGCCAGTTCAGGGACGGTCAATCAGCCCCAGCATTTT. This codes for CASSGTVNQPQHF.

The chain uses TRBV18 and TRBJ2-2; D remains unclear. The CDR3 contains 15 residues. V was shortened by 3 bases and J by 4 bases, with 12 bases between the two germline ends. Germline CDR1 is KGHSH and CDR2 is LQKENI. CDR3 sequence reads: CASSPTGRGTGELFF. In nucleotides, the CDR3 is TGTGCCAGCTCACCGACGGGTCGAGGCACCGGGGAGCTGTTTTTT.

The V call is TRBV19, the J call TRBJ2-1; D is undetermined. The CDR3 runs to 12 residues. The V gene's germline CDR1 is LNHDA and CDR2 SQIVND (reference sequence). Trimming removed 0 bases from V and 7 bases from J, with 4 bases in between. CDR3 sequence (DNA): TGTGCCAGTAGTATAGACGGTAATGAGCAGTTCTTC. Residues: CASSIDGNEQFF. The full variable domain, with the rest looked up from reference TRBV19 and TRBJ2-1, is DGGITQSPKYLFRKEGQNVTLSCEQNLNHDAMYWYRQDPGQGLRLIYYSQIVNDFQKGDIAEGYSVSREKKESFPLTVTSAQKNPTAFYLCASSIDGNEQFFGPGTRLTVL.

The V gene is TRBV9, the J gene TRBJ2-2; 8 bases are shared with TRBD1. Trimming removed 3 bases from V and 0 bases from J; junction bases left unmatched: 4. This CDR3 comprises 16 residues. Germline-derived CDR1 and CDR2 are SGDLS and YYNGEE. The CDR3 DNA reads TGTGCCAGCAGCGGAGGACAGGGCGCGAACACCGGGGAGCTGTTTTTT. Translating it yields CASSGGQGANTGELFF.

This chain uses TRBV7-3 with TRBJ2-7, with D possibly matching TRBD1 (6 bases). The CDR3 has 15 amino acids. CDR1 and CDR2 (germline): SGHTA, FQGTGA. The germline V and J ends were trimmed by 5 bases and 3 bases, with 17 bases remaining between them. The CDR3 nucleotides read TGTGCCAGCAGCGAAGGGGGATCAAGTTTCTACGAGCAGTACTTC. Translated, it gives CASSEGGSSFYEQYF. Full variable domain (rest looked up from reference TRBV7-3 and TRBJ2-7): GAGVSQTPSNKVTEKGKYVELRCDPISGHTALYWYRQSLGQGPEFLIYFQGTGAADDSGLPNDRFFAVRPEGSVSTLKIQRTERGDSAVYLCASSEGGSSFYEQYFGPGTRLTVT.

V is TRBV6-5 and J is TRBJ1-1, with 10 bases lining up with TRBD1. Per germline, CDR1 MNHEY and CDR2 SVGAGI. Trimming cost V 5 bases and J 7 bases; bases outside gene matches: 10. This CDR3 comprises 15 residues. DNA for the CDR3: TGTGCCAGCAGTACTACCGACAGGGGGCATGGTGAAGCTTTCTTT. Protein sequence: CASSTTDRGHGEAFF.

The chain recombines TRBV2 with TRBJ2-5; 9 nucleotides line up with TRBD1. This CDR3 is built from 15 residues. Germline-derived CDR1 and CDR2 are SNHLY and FYNNEI. V shed 4 bases, J shed 4 bases, and the junction held 7 bases outside the gene matches. CDR3 amino acids: CASSGGQGFRETQYF. Here the CDR3 DNA reads TGTGCCAGCAGTGGGGGACAGGGATTTCGAGAGACCCAGTACTTC.